This TCR beta chain was sequenced for a study of T cell responses to AZD1222 COVID-19 vaccine. Profiling relied on immunoSEQ multiplex PCR, and the TCRdb table lists in-frame clones only, not all of them. The top ten clones hold approximately 3.1% of a sample with about 130,000 clones, roughly 93% of them seen once. Overall study findings and caveats: The study found Spike-specific TCR breadth and depth rose after two AZD1222 doses.

The V gene lost 6 bases and the J gene lost 0 bases, with 9 bases spanning the gap. The germline gives CDR1 WSHSY, CDR2 SAAADI. This CDR3 has 14 residues. On this clone itself: Its antigen is still unknown.

The gene calls are TRBV10-2 and TRBJ1-5; no reliable D call. The receptor was derived from an adult in good health. The sample in question was peripheral blood, obtained on day 0 of AZD1222 vaccination. CDR3 loop: CASSVSYSNQPQHF. As DNA, the CDR3 is TGCGCCAGCAGCGTCTCTTATAGCAATCAGCCCCAGCATTTT.